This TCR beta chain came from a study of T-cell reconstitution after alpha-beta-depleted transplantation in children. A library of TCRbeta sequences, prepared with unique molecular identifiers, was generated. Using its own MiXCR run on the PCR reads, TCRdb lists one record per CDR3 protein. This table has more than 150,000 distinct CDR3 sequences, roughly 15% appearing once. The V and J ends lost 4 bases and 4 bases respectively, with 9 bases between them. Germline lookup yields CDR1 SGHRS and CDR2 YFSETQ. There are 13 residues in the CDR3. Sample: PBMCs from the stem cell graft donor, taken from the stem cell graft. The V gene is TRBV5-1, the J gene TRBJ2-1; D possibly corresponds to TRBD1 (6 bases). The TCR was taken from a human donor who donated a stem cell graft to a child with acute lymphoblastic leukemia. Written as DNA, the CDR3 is TGCGCCAGCAGCCCCGACAGGTACAATGAGCAGTTCTTC. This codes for CASSPDRYNEQFF.